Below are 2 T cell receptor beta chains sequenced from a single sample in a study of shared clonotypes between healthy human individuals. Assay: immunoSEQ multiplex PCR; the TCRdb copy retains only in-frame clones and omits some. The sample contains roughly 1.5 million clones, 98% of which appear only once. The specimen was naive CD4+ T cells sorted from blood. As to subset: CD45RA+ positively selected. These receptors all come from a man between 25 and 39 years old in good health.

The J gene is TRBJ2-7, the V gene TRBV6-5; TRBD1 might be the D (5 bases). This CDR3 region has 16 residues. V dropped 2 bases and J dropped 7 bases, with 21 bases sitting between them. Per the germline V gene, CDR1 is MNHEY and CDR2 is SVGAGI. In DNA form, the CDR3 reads TGTGCCAGCAGTTACACTAAGGGGTCAGGTTTTGGAGAGCAGTACTTC. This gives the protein CASSYTKGSGFGEQYF.

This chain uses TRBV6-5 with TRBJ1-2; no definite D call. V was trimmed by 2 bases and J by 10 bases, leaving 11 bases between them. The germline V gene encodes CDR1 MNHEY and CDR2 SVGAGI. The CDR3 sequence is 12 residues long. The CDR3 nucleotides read TGTGCCAGCAGTTACAGTCGGATCGACTACACCTTC. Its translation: CASSYSRIDYTF.